Below, one TCR beta chain is given with its context. Its antigen is still unknown. This sample stems from a study of T cell responses to AZD1222 COVID-19 vaccine. Researchers grouped second doses given at about 4 or about 12 weeks into one pool. Findings and limits, study-wide: The donors showed a predominance of white British ancestry and of females, with possible underestimation of clonal diversity. Without day 14 samples, only post-peak T cell repertoires were studied. Spike-specific TCR repertoires showed rising breadth and depth after two AZD1222 doses.

The CDR3 covers 14 residues. The ends were cut back, 2 bases at V and 0 bases at J, with 7 bases in the middle. Germline CDR1 MDHEN, CDR2 SYDVKM. TCRdb's table, derived via immunoSEQ multiplex PCR, lists solely in-frame clones and lacks some. The sample lists about 120,000 clones; more than 75% were seen once. This chain uses TRBV28 with TRBJ1-1; maybe TRBD1 (6 bases). This receptor was identified in an adult who received the AZD1222 COVID-19 vaccine. The source material was peripheral blood, sampled 28 days after the second AZD1222 dose. CDR3 bases: TGTGCCAGCAGTTTACCAGGGGTGAACACTGAAGCTTTCTTT. As protein: CASSLPGVNTEAFF.